This T cell receptor beta chain was sequenced in a study of shared clonotypes between healthy human individuals (dated by TCRdb to about 2020). About the study as a whole: The cohort included three men and a couple of women between 18 and 49 years of age. To increase sequencing depth and limit assay-specific biases, TCR repertoire library preparation and sequencing were carried out by different laboratories using diverse techniques. To estimate repertoire size and how much clonotype sharing occurs between individuals, the study deeply sequenced the blood TCR repertoires of five healthy adults. Per donor, leukapheresis produced somewhere between about 0.94 and 10 billion PBMCs.

Donors were healthy HIV-negative adults with no recently reported acute infections or vaccinations. Every donor was a Caucasian adult living in Nashville, Tennessee, USA. For unsorted samples, 75 million to 90 million PBMCs were counted and genomic DNA was extracted with the QIAamp DNA Blood Mini kit. Blood was obtained by leukapheresis, after which PBMCs were separated by Ficoll-Histopaque density gradient centrifugation and cryopreserved in liquid nitrogen vapor phase. On this clone itself: Its cognate antigen has yet to be identified. No much larger clone exists at a distance of one base, and base qualities are not known.

Trimming removed 5 bases from V and 6 bases from J, leaving 14 bases between the germline ends. Based on the germline V gene (reference sequence), the CDR1 and CDR2 sequences are LNHDA and SQIVND. Counted from cysteine to phenylalanine, this CDR3 has 13 amino acids. Solely the CDR3 DNA is kept, with 39 bases framed from the first base. Overall study results and their limits: Pairwise subsampling led to the expectation that sequencing depth would affect the degree of clonotype sharing among donors. Because the study included a small number of donors, the genetic and exposure-history diversity represented was limited. Sampling was restricted to blood, and TCR repertoires in tissues likely differ from the TCR repertoires found in blood.

Using the deep immunoSEQ assay, multiplex PCR amplified TCR CDR3 regions from genomic DNA. Genomic DNA extracted from each cell subset was distributed evenly over all wells of several immunoSEQ 96-well plates, and each plate served as one replicate. Each replicate PCR for unsorted PBMC received roughly 0.3 ug genomic DNA, equal to tens of thousands of T cell genomes. Genomic DNA from unsorted PBMC was sequenced over ten immunoSEQ deep assay plates. Purified libraries were measured with a Qubit 3.0 fluorometer, size-checked on a Bioanalyzer 2100, and measured again with the KAPA Library Quantification kit. Every immunoSEQ 96-well plate was sequenced on a dedicated single-read 150-cycle Illumina NextSeq 550 flow cell. In the source study's methods: Because the immunoSEQ output included only junctional sequences and no quality scores, the filtering could not be the same as the filtering used for full-length reads. To assign V/J genes and CDR3, sequences were annotated using PyIR, a Python wrapper for IgBLAST v1.9, with IMGT germline references. Reads were removed for weak V/J assignments (E-value above 1e-6), missing CDR3, stop codons, out-of-frame junctions, or ambiguous translated residues. V3J clonotypes were defined by identical inferred V gene, J gene, and CDR3 amino acid sequence. To compute the percentage overlap between repertoires, the number of shared unique clonotypes was divided by the size of the smaller repertoire. Repertoire richness was assessed with RTK rarefaction, the Chao1 estimator, and Recon v2.1 estimates of unobserved clonotypes. TCRdb stores this immuneACCESS table with in-frame sequences only. Part of the clones is absent; in the studies checked, under half of the shortfall reflects unresolved V genes, and no reason is known for the rest. The V and J calls and clone size were taken over from that table, and D and trimming were inferred from the DNA. The sample yields about half a million clones; roughly 80% were counted once. The top ten hold about 12% of the sample.

In this chain, TRBV19 is recombined with TRBJ2-7; TRBD2 is a possible D gene, resting on 5 matching bases. Material for sequencing was PBMCs. This clonotype was obtained from a woman between 35 and 50 years old in good health. Some clones in this sample may be carry-over from other donors' samples. The CDR3 reads CASSSGRGTEQYF. DNA sequence: TGTGCCAGTAGTTCGGGTCGGGGAACCGAGCAGTACTTC. Supplemented by the reference TRBV19 and TRBJ2-7 proteins around the CDR3, the complete variable domain is DGGITQSPKYLFRKEGQNVTLSCEQNLNHDAMYWYRQDPGQGLRLIYYSQIVNDFQKGDIAEGYSVSREKKESFPLTVTSAQKNPTAFYLCASSSGRGTEQYFGPGTRLTVT.